The entry below describes one T cell receptor beta chain. The antigen it binds to is not known. Nothing much larger sits one base from this clone, and base qualities are not available. Healthy HIV-negative adults with no recently reported acute infections or vaccinations were included as donors. Every donor was a Caucasian adult residing in Nashville, Tennessee, USA. CD4+ T cells were enriched through magnetic negative selection, after which naive cells were positively selected on CD45RA and the remaining negative fraction served as the memory subset. Blood was obtained by leukapheresis, after which PBMCs were separated by Ficoll-Histopaque density gradient centrifugation and cryopreserved in liquid nitrogen vapor phase. Analytical flow cytometry was used to check the purity and quantity of each magnetically sorted T cell population. From each sorted fraction, genomic DNA was isolated and quantified by UV absorbance on a Nanodrop 2000c.

The data stem from a study of shared clonotypes between healthy human individuals (dated by TCRdb to about 2020). In the study overall: The cohort included a few men and a couple of women between 18 and 49 years of age. For each donor, CD4 naive and CD4 memory were each run on three plates, CD8 naive on two plates, and CD8 memory on one plate. To increase sequencing depth and limit assay-specific biases, TCR repertoire library preparation and sequencing were carried out by different laboratories using diverse techniques. To estimate repertoire size and how much clonotypes are shared between individuals, the study performed deep sequencing of blood TCR repertoires from a few healthy adults. Each donor's leukapheresis produced roughly between roughly 0.85 and 9 billion PBMCs. The investigation overall reported the following: Naive subsets generally had larger estimated clonotype richness than memory subsets did. Rarefaction of sorted-subset datasets indicated incomplete sequencing despite the large sequencing depth. Pairwise subsampling indicated that sequencing depth was expected to affect the degree of clonotype sharing among donors. Only blood was sampled, and tissue TCR repertoires likely differ from those in blood. The genetic and exposure-history diversity represented was limited by the small number of donors. When four donors were compared, the shared fraction of clonotypes was about 5.4% for naive CD4, roughly 3.3% for naive CD8, 2% to 2.5% for memory CD4, and around 0.4% for memory CD8. Compared with non-shared clonotypes, clonotypes shared by all four sorted-subset donors had higher generation probabilities.

Using the deep immunoSEQ assay, multiplex PCR amplified TCR CDR3 regions from genomic DNA. Extracted genomic DNA from each cell subset was spread evenly across all wells of several immunoSEQ 96-well plates, with each plate serving as a replicate. Each replicate PCR for sorted subsets received 200 ng genomic DNA, equal to tens of thousands of T cell genomes. Purified libraries were quantified with a Qubit 3.0 fluorometer, sized on a Bioanalyzer 2100, and re-quantified with the KAPA Library Quantification kit. Every immunoSEQ 96-well plate was sequenced on a separate single-read 150-cycle Illumina NextSeq 550 flow cell. As for how the authors treated the data: The immunoSEQ output contained only junctional sequences without quality scores, so filtering could not match that applied to full-length reads. To assign V/J genes and CDR3, sequences were annotated against IMGT germline references using PyIR, a Python wrapper for IgBLAST v1.9. Reads were removed for weak V/J assignments (E-value above 1e-6), missing CDR3, stop codons, out-of-frame junctions, or ambiguous translated residues. V3J clonotypes were defined as sequences sharing an identical inferred V gene, J gene, and CDR3 amino acid sequence. Percentage overlap between repertoires was computed as shared unique clonotypes divided by the size of the smaller repertoire. Repertoire richness was assessed with RTK rarefaction, the Chao1 estimator, and Recon v2.1 estimates of unobserved clonotypes. Generation probabilities for all TCRbeta clonotypes obtained by the gDNA method from a handful of donors were computed using OLGA. The clones in this table, taken by TCRdb from immuneACCESS, are in-frame only. Not every clone is retained; where verified, under half of the shortfall comes from an unresolved V gene, and the cause of the rest is unknown. The DNA was the basis for D and trimming; V, J and clone size are from that table. Recorded for this sample are more than 2 million clones; 90% to 96% of them occurred a single time. The top ten hold roughly 0.13% of the sample.

As encoded in the germline V gene, CDR1 is LGHNT while CDR2 is FRNRAP. The CDR3, from cysteine to phenylalanine, totals 13 residues. The read is trimmed to its CDR3 DNA, 39 bases read in frame from base 1. Trimming at the junction amounts to 6 bases on V and 1 base on J, and the germline ends lie 8 bases apart. The sequenced material came from naive CD4+ T cells sorted from blood. This specimen's cell subset or site label, per the study, means: CD45RA+ positively selected. The receptor comes from a man aged 18 to 29 in good health. The V and J genes are TRBV12-5 and TRBJ2-3; there is no confident call for the D gene. Here the CDR3 is given as CASGEGGTDTQYF. The DNA reads as follows: TGTGCTAGTGGAGAAGGCGGCACAGATACGCAGTATTTT.